This T cell receptor beta chain was captured in a study of response to subunit inactivated influenza vaccine. TCRdb reprocessed the RT-PCR reads with MiXCR, giving one entry per CDR3 protein. The sample consists of about 830,000 distinct CDR3 sequences, about 18% of them appearing once. As regards this clonotype: What it recognizes is unknown. One end of the junction fails to match germline, which may point to a read error.

Germline V gene data show CDR1 as MGHDK and CDR2 as SYGVNS. The CDR3 is made up of 9 amino acids. The study, taken as a whole, reports: Seasonal influenza vaccination, on each occasion, was suggested by the authors to recruit few new T cells.

The sample consisted of PBMCs from blood, taken about 5 days after vaccination. The chain is built from TRBV25-1 and TRBJ2-3, with unresolved D. The TCR sequence derives from a man aged 45-65 years who received an inactivated influenza vaccine. CDR3 protein: CASKDTQYF. The CDR3 region has the DNA TGTGCCAGCAAAGATACGCAGTATTTT.